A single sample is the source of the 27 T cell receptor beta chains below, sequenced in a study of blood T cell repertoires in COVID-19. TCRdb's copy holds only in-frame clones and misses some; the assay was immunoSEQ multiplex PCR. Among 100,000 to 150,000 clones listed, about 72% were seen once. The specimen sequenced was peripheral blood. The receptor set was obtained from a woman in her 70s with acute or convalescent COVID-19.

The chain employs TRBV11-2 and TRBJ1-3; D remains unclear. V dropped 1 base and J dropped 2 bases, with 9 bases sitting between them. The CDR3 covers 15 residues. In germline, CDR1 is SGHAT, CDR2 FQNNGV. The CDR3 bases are TGTGCCAGCAGCTTAGGCCTGGGAGCTGGAAACACCATATATTTT. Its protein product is CASSLGLGAGNTIYF.

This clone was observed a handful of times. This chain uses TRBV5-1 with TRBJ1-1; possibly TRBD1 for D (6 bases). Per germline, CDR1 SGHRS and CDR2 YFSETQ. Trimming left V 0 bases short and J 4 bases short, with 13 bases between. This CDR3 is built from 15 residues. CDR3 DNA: TGCGCCAGCAGCTTGGTGTTAGGGGGTGCCACTGAAGCTTTCTTT. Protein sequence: CASSLVLGGATEAFF.

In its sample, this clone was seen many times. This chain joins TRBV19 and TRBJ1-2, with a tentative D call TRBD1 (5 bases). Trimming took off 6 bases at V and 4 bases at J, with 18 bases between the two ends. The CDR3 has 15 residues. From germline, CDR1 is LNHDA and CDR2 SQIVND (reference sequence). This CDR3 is CASRVTARSPYGYTF. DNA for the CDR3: TGTGCCAGTAGGGTGACAGCCCGATCCCCCTATGGCTACACCTTC.

The CDR3 loop reads CAISEGGTGGTGYGYTF. Here the CDR3 DNA reads TGTGCCATCAGTGAGGGGGGGACAGGAGGAACGGGGTATGGCTACACCTTC. The chain joins TRBV10-3 to TRBJ1-2, with 8 nucleotides matching TRBD1. Germline V gene sequence: CDR1 ENHRY, CDR2 SYGVKD. This CDR3 spans 17 amino acids. J lost 5 bases, V lost 2 bases, and 13 bases had no gene match.

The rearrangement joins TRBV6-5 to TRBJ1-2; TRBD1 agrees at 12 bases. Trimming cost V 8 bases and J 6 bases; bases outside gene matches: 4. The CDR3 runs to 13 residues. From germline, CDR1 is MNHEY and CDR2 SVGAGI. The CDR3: CASEGQGANGYTF. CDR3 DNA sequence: TGTGCCAGCGAGGGACAGGGGGCAAATGGCTACACCTTC.

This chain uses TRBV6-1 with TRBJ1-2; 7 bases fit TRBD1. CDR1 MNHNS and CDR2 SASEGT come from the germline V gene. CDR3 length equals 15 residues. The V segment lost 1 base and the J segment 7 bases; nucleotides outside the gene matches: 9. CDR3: CASSEEGGRGVGYTF. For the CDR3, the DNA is TGTGCCAGCAGTGAAGAAGGGGGCAGGGGAGTTGGCTACACCTTC.

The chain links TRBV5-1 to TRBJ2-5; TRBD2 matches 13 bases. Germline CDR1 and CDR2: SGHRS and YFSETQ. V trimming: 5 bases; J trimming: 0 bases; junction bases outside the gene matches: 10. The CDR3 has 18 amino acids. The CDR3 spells CASRPGLAGLSYQETQYF. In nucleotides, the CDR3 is TGCGCCAGCAGACCGGGACTAGCGGGACTAAGTTACCAAGAGACCCAGTACTTC.

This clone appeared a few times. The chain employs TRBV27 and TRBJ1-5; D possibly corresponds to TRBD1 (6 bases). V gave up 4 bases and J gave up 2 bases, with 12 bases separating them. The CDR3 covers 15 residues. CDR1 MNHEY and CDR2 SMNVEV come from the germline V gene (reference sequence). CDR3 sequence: CASSYWPGGNQPQHF. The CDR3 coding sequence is TGTGCCAGCAGTTACTGGCCAGGGGGCAATCAGCCCCAGCATTTT.

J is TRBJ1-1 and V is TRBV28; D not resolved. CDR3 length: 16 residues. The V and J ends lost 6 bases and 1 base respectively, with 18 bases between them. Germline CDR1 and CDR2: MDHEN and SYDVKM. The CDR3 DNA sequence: TGTGCCAGCAGATCCCGCGTAAGACTGGAGAACACTGAAGCTTTCTTT. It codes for CASRSRVRLENTEAFF.

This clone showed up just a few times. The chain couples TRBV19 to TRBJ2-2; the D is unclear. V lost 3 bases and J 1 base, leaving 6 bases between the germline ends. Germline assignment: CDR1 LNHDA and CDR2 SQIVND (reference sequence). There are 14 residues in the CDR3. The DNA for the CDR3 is TGTGCCAGTAGTATTAGAGTGAACACCGGGGAGCTGTTTTTT. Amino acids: CASSIRVNTGELFF.

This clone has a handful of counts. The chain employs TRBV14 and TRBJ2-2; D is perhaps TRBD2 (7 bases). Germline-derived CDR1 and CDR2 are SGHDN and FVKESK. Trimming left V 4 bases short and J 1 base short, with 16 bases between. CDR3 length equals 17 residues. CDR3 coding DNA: TGTGCCAGCAGCCCCTCCTGGGGGGGCAAGAACACCGGGGAGCTGTTTTTT. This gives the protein CASSPSWGGKNTGELFF. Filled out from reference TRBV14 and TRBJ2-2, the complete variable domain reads EAGVTQFPSHSVIEKGQTVTLRCDPISGHDNLYWYRRVMGKEIKFLLHFVKESKQDESGMPNNRFLAERTGGTYSTLKVQPAELEDSGVYFCASSPSWGGKNTGELFFGEGSRLTVL.

The CDR3 nucleotides read TGTGCCAGCAGCTCCTTGTCCCGGGGCTACACCTTC. This sequence encodes CASSSLSRGYTF. The J gene is TRBJ1-2, the V gene TRBV7-2; no definite D call. Trimming shortened V by 4 bases and J by 8 bases, and 11 bases separated the two germline ends. From germline, CDR1 is SGHTA and CDR2 FQGNSA. The CDR3 loop spans 12 amino acids.

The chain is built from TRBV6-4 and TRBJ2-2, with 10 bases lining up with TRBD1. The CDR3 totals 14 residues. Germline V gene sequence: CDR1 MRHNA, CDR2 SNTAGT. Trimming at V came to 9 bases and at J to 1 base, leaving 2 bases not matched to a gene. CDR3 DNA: TGTGCCAGTCGGGACAGGGGGAACACCGGGGAGCTGTTTTTT. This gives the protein CASRDRGNTGELFF.

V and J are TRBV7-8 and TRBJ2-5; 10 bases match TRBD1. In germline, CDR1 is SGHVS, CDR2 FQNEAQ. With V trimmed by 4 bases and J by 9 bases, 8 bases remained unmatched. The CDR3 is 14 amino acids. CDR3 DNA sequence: TGTGCCAGCAGCTCCCGGGACAGGGGAGTAGCCCAGTACTTC. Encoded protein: CASSSRDRGVAQYF.

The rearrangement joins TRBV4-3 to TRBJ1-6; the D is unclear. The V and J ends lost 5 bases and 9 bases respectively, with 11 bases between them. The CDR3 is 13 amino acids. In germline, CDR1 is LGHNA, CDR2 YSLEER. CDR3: CASSNDIGSPLHF. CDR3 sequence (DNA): TGCGCCAGCAGCAATGACATAGGTTCACCCCTCCACTTT.

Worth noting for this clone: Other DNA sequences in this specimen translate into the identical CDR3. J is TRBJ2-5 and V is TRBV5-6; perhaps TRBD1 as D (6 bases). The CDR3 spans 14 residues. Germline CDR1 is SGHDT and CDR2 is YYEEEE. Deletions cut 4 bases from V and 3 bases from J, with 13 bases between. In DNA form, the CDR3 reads TGTGCCAGCAGCCCCACAGGGCGGGAAGAGACCCAGTACTTC. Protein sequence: CASSPTGREETQYF.

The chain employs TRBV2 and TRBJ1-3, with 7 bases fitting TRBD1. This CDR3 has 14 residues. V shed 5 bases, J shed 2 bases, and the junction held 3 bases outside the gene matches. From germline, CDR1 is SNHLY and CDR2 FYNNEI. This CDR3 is CASSPDRAGNTIYF. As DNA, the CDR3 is TGTGCCAGCAGTCCCGACAGGGCTGGAAACACCATATATTTT. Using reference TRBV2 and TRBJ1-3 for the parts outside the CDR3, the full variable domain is EPEVTQTPSHQVTQMGQEVILRCVPISNHLYFYWYRQILGQKVEFLVSFYNNEISEKSEIFDDQFSVERPDGSNFTLKIRSTKLEDSAMYFCASSPDRAGNTIYFGEGSWLTVV.

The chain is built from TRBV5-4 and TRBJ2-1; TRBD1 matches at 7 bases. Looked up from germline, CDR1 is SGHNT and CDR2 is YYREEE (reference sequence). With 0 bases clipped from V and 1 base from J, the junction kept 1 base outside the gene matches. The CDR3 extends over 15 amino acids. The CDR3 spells CASSLVQGSYNEQFF. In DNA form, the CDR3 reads TGTGCCAGCAGCTTGGTACAGGGGTCCTACAATGAGCAGTTCTTC.

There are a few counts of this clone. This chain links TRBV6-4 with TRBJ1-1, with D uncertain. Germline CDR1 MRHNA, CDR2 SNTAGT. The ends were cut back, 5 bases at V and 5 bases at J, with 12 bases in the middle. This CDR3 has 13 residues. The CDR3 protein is CASSIYPGTEAFF. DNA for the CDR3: TGTGCCAGCAGTATCTACCCGGGGACTGAAGCTTTCTTT.

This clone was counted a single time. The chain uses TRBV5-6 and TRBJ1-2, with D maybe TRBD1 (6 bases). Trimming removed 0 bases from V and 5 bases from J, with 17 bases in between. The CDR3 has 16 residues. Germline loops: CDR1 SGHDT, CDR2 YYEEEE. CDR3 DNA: TGTGCCAGCAGCTTGGTCCGACAGGCCCATTGGTATGGCTACACCTTC. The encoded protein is CASSLVRQAHWYGYTF. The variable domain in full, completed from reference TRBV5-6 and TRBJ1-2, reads DAGVTQSPTHLIKTRGQQVTLRCSPKSGHDTVSWYQQALGQGPQFIFQYYEEEERQRGNFPDRFSGHQFPNYSSELNVNALLLGDSALYLCASSLVRQAHWYGYTFGSGTRLTVV.

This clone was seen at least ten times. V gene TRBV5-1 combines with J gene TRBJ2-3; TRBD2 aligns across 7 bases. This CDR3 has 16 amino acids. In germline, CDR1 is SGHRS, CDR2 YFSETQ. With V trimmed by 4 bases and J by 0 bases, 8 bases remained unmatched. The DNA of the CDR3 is TGCGCCAGCAGCGGCGGGAGTCTTGGTAGCACAGATACGCAGTATTTT. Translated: CASSGGSLGSTDTQYF.

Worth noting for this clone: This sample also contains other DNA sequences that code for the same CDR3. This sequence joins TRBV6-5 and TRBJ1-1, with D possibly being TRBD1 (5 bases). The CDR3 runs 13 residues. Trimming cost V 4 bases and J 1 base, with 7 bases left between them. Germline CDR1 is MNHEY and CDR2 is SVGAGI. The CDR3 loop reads CASSLGGNTEAFF. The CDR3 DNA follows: TGTGCCAGCAGTTTGGGGGGGAACACTGAAGCTTTCTTT.

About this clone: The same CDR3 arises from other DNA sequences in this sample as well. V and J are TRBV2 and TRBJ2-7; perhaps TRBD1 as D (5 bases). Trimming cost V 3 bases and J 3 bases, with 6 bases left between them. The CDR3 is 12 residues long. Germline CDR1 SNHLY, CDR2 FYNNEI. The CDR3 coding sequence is TGTGCCAGCAGTGATAGGGGCTACGAGCAGTACTTC. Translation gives CASSDRGYEQYF.

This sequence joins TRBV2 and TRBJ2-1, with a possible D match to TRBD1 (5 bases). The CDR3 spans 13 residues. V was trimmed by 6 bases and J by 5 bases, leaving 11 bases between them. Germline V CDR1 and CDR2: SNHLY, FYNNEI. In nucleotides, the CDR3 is TGTGCCAGCAGATGGCAGGGAAACAATGAGCAGTTCTTC. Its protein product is CASRWQGNNEQFF.

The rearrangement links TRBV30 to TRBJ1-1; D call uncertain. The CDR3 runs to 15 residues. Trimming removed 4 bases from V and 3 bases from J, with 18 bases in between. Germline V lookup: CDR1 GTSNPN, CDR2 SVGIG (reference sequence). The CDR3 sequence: CAWTLPPGMYTEAFF. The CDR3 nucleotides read TGTGCCTGGACCCTACCCCCGGGGATGTACACTGAAGCTTTCTTT. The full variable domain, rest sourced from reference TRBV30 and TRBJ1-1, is SQTIHQWPATLVQPVGSPLSLECTVEGTSNPNLYWYRQAAGRGLQLLFYSVGIGQISSEVPQNLSASRPQDRQFILSSKKLLLSDSGFYLCAWTLPPGMYTEAFFGQGTRLTVV.

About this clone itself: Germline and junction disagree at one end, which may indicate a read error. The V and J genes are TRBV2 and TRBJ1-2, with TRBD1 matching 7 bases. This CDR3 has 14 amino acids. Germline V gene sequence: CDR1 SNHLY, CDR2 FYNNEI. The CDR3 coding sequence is TGTGCCAGTAGTGAGTATGAACAGGGGAGCGGCTACACCTTC. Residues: CASSEYEQGSGYTF.

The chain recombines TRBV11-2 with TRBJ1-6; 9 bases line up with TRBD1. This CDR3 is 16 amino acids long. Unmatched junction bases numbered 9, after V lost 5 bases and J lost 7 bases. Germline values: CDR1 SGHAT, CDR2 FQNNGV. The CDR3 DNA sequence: TGTGCCAGCAGCGATTGGGGACAGGGAAGGAATTCACCCCTCCACTTT. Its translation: CASSDWGQGRNSPLHF.